These T cell receptor beta chains were read from a single sample in a study of control samples from healthy donors and cancer patients. TCRdb keeps only in-frame clones here, not all; method: immunoSEQ multiplex PCR. The sample lists about 270,000 clones, more than 65% occurring once. The sequencing input was PBMCs. The source of these receptors is a woman between 55 and 75 years old with lung cancer. Each CDR3 is given with its conserved first and last residue. The order of the fields is J gene, CDR3 length, D gene, V gene, clone size, CDR3 DNA, CDR3 protein. A D gene is named only where the DNA matches it firmly. A clone size is listed for some rows: how often the clone was seen (once, few, many), or a class if it is expanded.

>TRBJ2-1|16|TRBD2|TRBV5-4|.
TGTGCCAGCAGCTTAAATGCGGGAGCTAGTATGAATGAGCAGTTCTTC
CASSLNAGASMNEQFF
>TRBJ2-1|14|TRBD2|TRBV7-2|.
TGTGCCAGCAGCCGGAGCGGGAGGTACAATGAGCAGTTCTTC
CASSRSGRYNEQFF
>TRBJ1-2|14|.|TRBV13|.
TGTGCCAGCAGCGTCAGGACAGCTAACTATGGCTACACCTTC
CASSVRTANYGYTF
>TRBJ1-4|14|.|TRBV28|.
TGTGCCAGCAGTATGCAGTCAACTAATGAAAAACTGTTTTTT
CASSMQSTNEKLFF
>TRBJ1-2|14|TRBD1|TRBV30|.
TGTGCCTGGAGCGGGACAGGCCTATTCTATGGCTACACCTTC
CAWSGTGLFYGYTF
>TRBJ1-2|14|.|TRBV25-1|.
TGTGCCAGCAGAGGGACGGAATATAACTATGGCTACACCTTC
CASRGTEYNYGYTF
>TRBJ2-1|17|.|TRBV9|.
TGTGCCAGCAGCCCGGATTCGCGGGGAGCTGCCTACAATGAGCAGTTCTTC
CASSPDSRGAAYNEQFF
>TRBJ1-2|14|.|TRBV27|.
TGTGCCAGCAGTCTCCGCGGTGGATGGTATGGCTACACCTTC
CASSLRGGWYGYTF
>TRBJ1-3|13|.|TRBV11-3|.
TGTGCCAGCAGCTTAAACTCTGGAAACACCATATATTTT
CASSLNSGNTIYF
>TRBJ2-2|18|TRBD2|TRBV7-3|.
TGTGCCAGCAGTTCCGGGACTAGCGGACCCGGAAACACCGGGGAGCTGTTTTTT
CASSSGTSGPGNTGELFF
>TRBJ2-7|17|TRBD2|TRBV28|.
TGTGCCAGCAGTTTAATGGTCAGGCGGGACTACTCCTACGAGCAGTACTTC
CASSLMVRRDYSYEQYF
>TRBJ2-1|16|TRBD2|TRBV7-9|.
TGTGCCAGCAGCTTAATTGGGCGGGGGGGTGACAATGAGCAGTTCTTC
CASSLIGRGGDNEQFF
>TRBJ1-4|16|TRBD1|TRBV9|.
TGTGCCAGCAGCACCCAGGATGGGACAGAAAATGAAAAACTGTTTTTT
CASSTQDGTENEKLFF
>TRBJ2-5|15|TRBD1|TRBV24-1|.
TGTGCCACCAGTGATTCCGGGACAGGGATAGAGACCCAGTACTTC
CATSDSGTGIETQYF
>TRBJ1-5|13|TRBD1|TRBV19|.
TGTGCCAGTACGGGGACAGGGTTTCAGCCCCAGCATTTT
CASTGTGFQPQHF
>TRBJ1-4|14|.|TRBV15|.
TGTGCCACCAGCAGAGATGGTAGCCGGCAAAAACTGTTTTTT
CATSRDGSRQKLFF
>TRBJ1-2|15|.|TRBV11-2|.
TGTGCCAGCAGCTTAGAACGGGACACCTACTATGGCTACACCTTC
CASSLERDTYYGYTF
>TRBJ2-1|18|TRBD1|TRBV4-1|.
TGCGCCAGCAGCCAAGCCAGAGGGACAGGGGACCCCCACAATGAGCAGTTCTTC
CASSQARGTGDPHNEQFF
>TRBJ2-3|11|.|TRBV19|.
TGTGCCAGTAGTATAAGAGATACGCAGTATTTT
CASSIRDTQYF
>TRBJ2-2|12|.|TRBV3-1/TRBV3-2|.
TGTGCCAGCAGCCAGGGCACCGGGGAGCTGTTTTTT
CASSQGTGELFF
>TRBJ1-2|16|TRBD1|TRBV6-1|.
TGTGCCAGCAGTGAAGCATCACAGGGGGGAAACTATGGCTACACCTTC
CASSEASQGGNYGYTF
>TRBJ2-2|14|.|TRBV7-2|.
TGTGCCAGCAGCCCAGGGGACGGAACCGGGGAGCTGTTTTTT
CASSPGDGTGELFF
>TRBJ1-5|14|.|TRBV19|once
TGTGCCAGTAGTCGCACTCCAGGATACCAGCCCCAGCATTTT
CASSRTPGYQPQHF
>TRBJ2-1|12|.|TRBV24-1|.
TGTGCCACCAGTGAACCCGATGGTGAGCAGTTCTTC
CATSEPDGEQFF
>TRBJ1-2|13|.|TRBV12-3/TRBV12-4|medium-sized
TGTGCCAGCAGTTTAACGACGGGGTCTGGCTACACCTTC
CASSLTTGSGYTF
>TRBJ1-2|15|TRBD1|TRBV3-1/TRBV3-2|.
TGTGCCAGCAGCCGTGGACAGGGGGCTTCCTATGGCTACACCTTC
CASSRGQGASYGYTF
>TRBJ1-5|15|.|TRBV19|once
TGTGCCAGTAGTCCCCACAGGGTTGGCGATCAGCCCCAGCATTTT
CASSPHRVGDQPQHF
>TRBJ1-1|13|.|TRBV11-3|few
TGTGCCAGCAGCCAGGGTTTCAACACTGAAGCTTTCTTT
CASSQGFNTEAFF
>TRBJ2-1|16|TRBD2|TRBV3-1/TRBV3-2|.
TGTGCCAGCAGCCAAGCACCGAGCGGGGGCGGGAATGAGCAGTTCTTC
CASSQAPSGGGNEQFF
>TRBJ2-7|15|TRBD2|TRBV28|.
TGTGCCAGCAGCTCCTTTGGGGGGGGAACCTACGAGCAGTACTTC
CASSSFGGGTYEQYF
>TRBJ2-5|13|.|TRBV29-1|.
TGCAGCGTTGCCCCGGCGGCAGGGGAGACCCAGTACTTC
CSVAPAAGETQYF
>TRBJ2-2|15|.|TRBV9|.
TGTGCCAGCAGCGTAGGGGACGAATACACCGGGGAGCTGTTTTTT
CASSVGDEYTGELFF